A single sample gave rise to the 13 T cell receptor beta chains below, sequenced in a study of T cell responses to AZD1222 COVID-19 vaccine. Here immunoSEQ multiplex PCR was the method, and the copy in TCRdb shows in-frame clones only, minus some. The data contain over 130,000 clones, about 90% of them seen just once; the ten biggest clones take up approximately 3.7%. The source was peripheral blood, collected 28 days after the second AZD1222 dose. Receptors were obtained from an adult who received the AZD1222 COVID-19 vaccine.

The chain employs TRBV11-2 and TRBJ1-1; D not resolved. The germline V and J ends were trimmed by 4 bases and 3 bases, with 12 bases remaining between them. CDR1 is SGHAT and CDR2 is FQNNGV in the germline V gene. The CDR3 has 14 residues. CDR3 residues: CASSSPGGYTEAFF. For the CDR3, the DNA is TGTGCCAGCAGCTCCCCCGGCGGATACACTGAAGCTTTCTTT.

The CDR3 protein is CASSWPGLGPYGYTF. The CDR3 coding sequence is TGTGCCAGCAGTTGGCCGGGCCTGGGGCCCTATGGCTACACCTTC. This chain connects TRBV28 to TRBJ1-2; tentative D call: TRBD1 (5 bases). CDR3 length equals 15 residues. Per germline, CDR1 MDHEN and CDR2 SYDVKM. The V end lost 4 bases, the J end lost 4 bases, and 16 bases lay between the germline ends.

This chain connects TRBV3-1 (or the pseudogene TRBV3-2) to TRBJ2-2, with D hard to call. Trimming shortened V by 5 bases and J by 1 base, and 11 bases separated the two germline ends. Germline values: CDR1 LGHDT, CDR2 YNNKEL (reference sequence). This CDR3 spans 15 amino acids. CDR3 sequence: CASSARSWNTGELFF. CDR3 coding DNA: TGTGCCAGCAGCGCCAGAAGCTGGAACACCGGGGAGCTGTTTTTT.

This clone was seen a single time. The chain links TRBV5-1 to TRBJ2-5, with 11 bases that match TRBD2. This CDR3 comprises 16 residues. Trimming cost V 0 bases and J 2 bases; bases outside gene matches: 3. CDR1 is SGHRS, CDR2 YFSETQ, per germline. The CDR3 spells CASSLGLAGRQETQYF. CDR3 DNA: TGCGCCAGCAGCTTGGGACTAGCGGGACGGCAAGAGACCCAGTACTTC.

This rearrangement joins TRBV7-3 to TRBJ2-6; D gene uncertain. Trimming cost V 3 bases and J 2 bases, with 8 bases left between them. Germline V gives CDR1 SGHTA, CDR2 FQGTGA. CDR3 length: 15 residues. The CDR3 protein is CASSFNAAGANVLTF. The DNA for the CDR3 is TGTGCCAGCAGCTTCAATGCAGCTGGGGCCAACGTCCTGACTTTC.

The chain has TRBV18 and TRBJ1-3, with a weak D call TRBD1 (5 bases). This CDR3 comprises 15 residues. CDR1 and CDR2 (germline): KGHSH, LQKENI. Between the trimmed V and J ends, which lost 4 bases and 1 base, there was a span of 11 bases. The CDR3, as DNA: TGTGCCAGCTCACAGTTAGACAGTTCTGGAAACACCATATATTTT. Its translation is CASSQLDSSGNTIYF.

This clone is a singleton in its sample. This chain joins TRBV9 and TRBJ1-1; TRBD1 might be the D (6 bases). V lost 3 bases and J 2 bases, leaving 8 bases between the germline ends. CDR3 length: 13 amino acids. From germline, CDR1 is SGDLS and CDR2 YYNGEE. CDR3 protein: CASSGQVNTEAFF. In DNA, the CDR3 is TGTGCCAGCAGCGGACAGGTTAACACTGAAGCTTTCTTT.

V usage is TRBV6-1 and J usage is TRBJ2-1; D gene unclear. The V end lost 2 bases, the J end lost 6 bases, and 11 bases lay between the germline ends. CDR1 and CDR2 from the germline V gene are MNHNS and SASEGT. This CDR3 has 14 residues. CDR3 region: CASSELLAPNEQFF. The CDR3 bases are TGTGCCAGCAGTGAATTGCTCGCCCCCAATGAGCAGTTCTTC.

The chain uses TRBV28 and TRBJ2-1, with a tentative D call TRBD2 (6 bases). Looked up from germline, CDR1 is MDHEN and CDR2 is SYDVKM. The CDR3 is made up of 15 amino acids. V lost 8 bases, J lost 4 bases, and 18 bases lay in between. In DNA, the CDR3 is TGTGCCAGCCAAGGCCTAGCGAAACTTTACAATGAGCAGTTCTTC. The encoded protein is CASQGLAKLYNEQFF.

This clone was found a few times. The rearrangement uses TRBV29-1 and TRBJ1-4; 8 positions match TRBD1. This CDR3 is built from 14 residues. After removal of 5 bases from V and 7 bases from J, the junction contained 9 bases not matched to a gene. Germline V gene data show CDR1 as SQVTM and CDR2 as ANQGSEA. CDR3 sequence reads: CSVWGTGGPEKLFF. Written as DNA, the CDR3 is TGCAGCGTTTGGGGAACAGGGGGACCTGAAAAACTGTTTTTT.

This sequence joins TRBV3-1 (or the pseudogene TRBV3-2) and TRBJ2-1; a weak D match, TRBD1 (6 bases). The V end was cut by 4 bases, the J end by 5 bases, with 12 bases between. The CDR3 totals 14 residues. Germline V gene sequence: CDR1 LGHDT, CDR2 YNNKEL (reference sequence). The CDR3 DNA follows: TGTGCCAGCAGCCTACAGGGTTCCAACAATGAGCAGTTCTTC. It encodes CASSLQGSNNEQFF.

The rearrangement joins TRBV7-9 to TRBJ2-7, with D maybe TRBD2 (5 bases). Germline V gene data show CDR1 as SEHNR and CDR2 as FQNEAQ (reference sequence). The length of the CDR3 is 13 residues. Trimming pared 5 bases from V and 3 bases from J, leaving 11 bases between. In nucleotides, the CDR3 is TGTGCCAGCAGCCGAGGGAGTAACTACGAGCAGTACTTC. This translates into CASSRGSNYEQYF.

The chain links TRBV7-2 to TRBJ1-4; tentatively, D is TRBD1 (6 bases). The germline gives CDR1 SGHTA, CDR2 FQGNSA. This CDR3 region has 15 residues. V shed 5 bases and J shed 8 bases, with 18 bases lying between them. The chain's CDR3 is CASSPSSGVGEKLFF. The DNA of the CDR3 is TGTGCCAGCAGCCCCTCCTCAGGGGTTGGGGAAAAACTGTTTTTT.